The 3 T cell receptor beta chains below were found in one sample sequenced in a study of blood T cell repertoires in COVID-19. The protocol was immunoSEQ multiplex PCR, while the TCRdb copy is restricted to in-frame clones and leaves out a portion. Of under 300,000 clones in the sample, over 80% were seen once. The sequencing input was PBMCs or T cells enriched from blood (not recorded which). These receptors came from a middle-aged woman who had been exposed to COVID-19.

The CDR3 region is CASSPAVQREAVGPRDTQYF. As DNA, the CDR3 is TGTGCCAGCTCACCCGCCGTGCAGCGGGAGGCTGTAGGCCCTCGAGATACGCAGTATTTT. This chain uses TRBV18 with TRBJ2-3; 9 bases agree with TRBD2. Germline CDR1 is KGHSH and CDR2 is LQKENI. Trimming took 3 bases from V and 5 from J; bases not matched to a gene: 21. There are 20 residues in the CDR3.

The rearrangement links TRBV5-1 to TRBJ2-2; 10 positions agree with TRBD2. This CDR3 comprises 16 residues. J was trimmed by 3 bases and V by 4 bases; bases with no gene match: 6. The germline CDR1 and CDR2 sequences are SGHRS and YFSETQ. As DNA, the CDR3 is TGCGCCAGCAGCGGGGCTAGCGGGGGATACACCGGGGAGCTGTTTTTT. This codes for CASSGASGGYTGELFF.

The V call is TRBV7-9, the J call TRBJ2-5, with D maybe TRBD1 (5 bases). Germline CDR1 is SEHNR and CDR2 is FQNEAQ (reference sequence). This CDR3 contains 15 residues. V was shortened by 1 base and J by 2 bases, with 11 bases between the two germline ends. DNA for the CDR3: TGTGCCAGCAGCTTAGTACAGGTCTTACAAGAGACCCAGTACTTC. Its protein is CASSLVQVLQETQYF.